The 13 T cell receptor beta chains presented below share a single source sample, sequenced in a study of blood T cell repertoires in COVID-19. Libraries were prepared by immunoSEQ multiplex PCR; TCRdb keeps only in-frame clonotypes and omits some of them. The profile shows 250,000 to 400,000 clones, 85% to 90% of them singletons. Sequenced sample: peripheral blood. Every receptor here comes from a woman in her 30s with COVID-19, enrolled during active disease.

This clone was picked up one time. V and J are TRBV30 and TRBJ2-1, with 8 bases fitting TRBD1. CDR1 is GTSNPN, CDR2 SVGIG, per germline (reference sequence). The CDR3 runs to 12 residues. V lost 1 base to trimming and J lost 9 bases; unmatched junction nucleotides: 2. This CDR3 is CAWSDGQGEQFF. DNA for the CDR3: TGTGCCTGGAGTGATGGACAGGGTGAGCAGTTCTTC.

V gene TRBV6-5 combines with J gene TRBJ1-2; 10 bases match TRBD1. The V gene end was trimmed by 5 bases and the J gene end by 2 bases; junction bases not matched to a gene: 5. This CDR3 is 15 amino acids long. Germline CDR1 is MNHEY and CDR2 is SVGAGI. CDR3 amino acids: CASSPSGQGNYGYTF. The CDR3 region has the DNA TGTGCCAGCAGTCCCTCGGGACAGGGGAACTATGGCTACACCTTC.

CDR3 sequence (DNA): TGTGCCTGGAGTTCGGCGGTAAATAATTCACCCCTCCACTTT. This translates into CAWSSAVNNSPLHF. V usage is TRBV30 and J usage is TRBJ1-6, with no clear D. Germline V gives CDR1 GTSNPN, CDR2 SVGIG (reference sequence). This CDR3 spans 14 amino acids. V shed 2 bases and J shed 5 bases, with 10 bases lying between them.

The chain is built from TRBV19 and TRBJ1-4, with TRBD1 as a possible D gene (5 bases). Germline V gene lookup returns CDR1 LNHDA and CDR2 SQIVND (reference sequence). CDR3 length equals 13 residues. Trimming removed 9 bases from V and 8 bases from J, with 16 bases in between. The CDR3 DNA sequence: TGTGCCAGCTCCCGGGGGAGCCAGGAAAAACTGTTTTTT. Translation gives CASSRGSQEKLFF.

The chain recombines TRBV7-9 with TRBJ2-3; tentative D call: TRBD2 (6 bases). The CDR3 covers 16 residues. Germline CDR1 is SEHNR and CDR2 is FQNEAQ (reference sequence). Trimming stripped 5 bases from V and 3 bases from J, with 18 bases between. CDR3 nucleotide sequence: TGTGCCAGCAGCCTAGAGAAGGCGGGACTGACAGATACGCAGTATTTT. Translating it yields CASSLEKAGLTDTQYF.

The rearrangement links TRBV2 to TRBJ1-6; 8 nucleotides agree with TRBD1. The CDR3 has 14 amino acids. The V gene end was trimmed by 6 bases and the J gene end by 10 bases; junction bases not matched to a gene: 8. Germline V gives CDR1 SNHLY, CDR2 FYNNEI. CDR3 amino acids: CASSVDRGRSPLHF. DNA of the CDR3: TGTGCCAGCAGCGTAGACAGGGGCCGATCACCCCTCCACTTT.

The chain combines TRBV5-4 with TRBJ2-5; 8 nucleotides align to TRBD2. The V gene's germline CDR1 is SGHNT and CDR2 YYREEE (reference sequence). V lost 4 bases, J lost 3 bases, and 2 bases stayed unmatched. The CDR3 consists of 13 residues. The CDR3 region is CASSQGLEETQYF. The CDR3 DNA sequence: TGTGCCAGCAGCCAGGGACTAGAAGAGACCCAGTACTTC. The full variable domain, in which reference TRBV5-4 and TRBJ2-5 provide the parts outside the CDR3, is ETGVTQSPTHLIKTRGQQVTLRCSSQSGHNTVSWYQQALGQGPQFIFQYYREEENGRGNFPPRFSGLQFPNYSSELNVNALELDDSALYLCASSQGLEETQYFGPGTRLLVL.

The chain recombines TRBV18 with TRBJ2-7; D perhaps matches TRBD1 (5 bases). The germline CDR1 and CDR2 sequences are KGHSH and LQKENI. Deletions cut 1 base from V and 4 bases from J, with 17 bases between. This CDR3 region has 16 residues. The CDR3 DNA is TGTGCCAGCTCACCACGGGGCCCAGAAGCGTGGTACGAGCAGTACTTC. Its protein product is CASSPRGPEAWYEQYF.

The chain joins TRBV4-1 to TRBJ1-1, with 8 positions matching TRBD1. V dropped 4 bases and J dropped 5; count of bases not matched to a gene: 9. Per germline, CDR1 MGHRA and CDR2 YSYEKL. The CDR3 length is 15 residues. CDR3 sequence: CASSLLGQGRTEAFF. The CDR3 nucleotides are TGCGCCAGCAGCCTTTTAGGACAGGGAAGAACTGAAGCTTTCTTT.

The gene calls are TRBV28 and TRBJ1-1; 7 bases are a match to TRBD1. From germline, CDR1 is MDHEN and CDR2 SYDVKM. Trimming at V came to 6 bases and at J to 5 bases, leaving 9 bases not matched to a gene. CDR3 length equals 14 residues. Written as DNA, the CDR3 is TGTGCCAGCAGCCCCACAGGGGTTCGGACTGAAGCTTTCTTT. This translates into CASSPTGVRTEAFF. Combining the CDR3 with reference TRBV28 and TRBJ1-1 gives the whole variable domain DVKVTQSSRYLVKRTGEKVFLECVQDMDHENMFWYRQDPGLGLRLIYFSYDVKMKEKGDIPEGYSVSREKKERFSLILESASTNQTSMYLCASSPTGVRTEAFFGQGTRLTVV.

The chain links TRBV9 to TRBJ2-1, with 7 bases aligning to TRBD1. Germline CDR1 SGDLS, CDR2 YYNGEE. V lost 3 bases and J lost 5; bases outside the gene matches: 8. CDR3 length: 15 amino acids. Here the CDR3 reads CASSATGTENNEQFF. The CDR3 region has the DNA TGTGCCAGCAGCGCCACCGGGACAGAGAACAATGAGCAGTTCTTC.

This clone appeared a few times. V usage is TRBV5-1 and J usage is TRBJ2-7, with 12 bases fitting TRBD2. The trim removed 6 bases at V and 2 bases at J, leaving 12 bases unmatched. The CDR3 has 17 amino acids. Germline V gives CDR1 SGHRS, CDR2 YFSETQ. The CDR3 bases are TGCGCCAGCAAGTCGGGGACCGGACTAGCGGGACCCTACGAGCAGTACTTC. Translated: CASKSGTGLAGPYEQYF.

Here the CDR3 DNA reads TGTGCCAGCAGTTATCACGCAGACGCGCGGGAGCAGTACTTC. It is translated as CASSYHADAREQYF. The V gene is TRBV6-5, the J gene TRBJ2-7; D gene uncertain. CDR3 size: 14 residues. From germline, CDR1 is MNHEY and CDR2 SVGAGI. Trimming cost V 3 bases and J 7 bases, with 16 bases left between them.